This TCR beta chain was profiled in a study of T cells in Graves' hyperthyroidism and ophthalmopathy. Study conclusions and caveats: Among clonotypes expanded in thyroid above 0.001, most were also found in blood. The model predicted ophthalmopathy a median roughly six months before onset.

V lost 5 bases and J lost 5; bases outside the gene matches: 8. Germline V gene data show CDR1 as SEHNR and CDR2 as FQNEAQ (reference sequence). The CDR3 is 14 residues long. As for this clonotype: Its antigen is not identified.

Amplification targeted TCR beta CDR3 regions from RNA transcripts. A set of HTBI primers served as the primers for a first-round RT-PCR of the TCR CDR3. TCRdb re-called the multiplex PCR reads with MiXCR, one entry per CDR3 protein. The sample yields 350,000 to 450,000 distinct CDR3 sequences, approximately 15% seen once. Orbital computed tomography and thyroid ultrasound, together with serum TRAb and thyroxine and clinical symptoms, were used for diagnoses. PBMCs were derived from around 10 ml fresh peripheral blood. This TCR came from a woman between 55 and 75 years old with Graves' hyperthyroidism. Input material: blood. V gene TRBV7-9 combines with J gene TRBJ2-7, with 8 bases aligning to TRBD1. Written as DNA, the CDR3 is TGTGCCAGCAGCCCCGGACAGGGAACTAACGAGCAGTACTTC. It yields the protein CASSPGQGTNEQYF.